This T cell receptor beta chain appears in the sequencing data of a study of cytomegalovirus exposure and HLA in healthy donors. Findings and limits, study-wide: It was reported that the classifier diagnosed cytomegalovirus status with high specificity and sensitivity in both the original and validation cohorts. Later, an analysis found that TCR clusters from the first cohort tended to co-occur in the 95 to 150 validation repertoires.

Regarding this clone: The antigen remains unidentified.

This CDR3 is 12 amino acids long. V trimming: 0 bases; J trimming: 7 bases; junction bases outside the gene matches: 0. The V gene's germline CDR1 is SGHRS and CDR2 YFSETQ. Sequencing used immunoSEQ multiplex PCR; TCRdb keeps in-frame clones, though not all of them. The sample yields fewer than 130,000 clones, roughly 87% seen once. The specimen sequenced was PBMCs. The clonotype comes from a woman younger than 30 in good health and CMV-seronegative. The genes are TRBV5-1 and TRBJ2-7; 8 bases are a match to TRBD1. CDR3 region: CASSLDRGEQYF. The CDR3 DNA is TGCGCCAGCAGCTTGGACAGGGGGGAGCAGTACTTC.